Listed below are T cell receptor beta chains from one sample, sequenced in a study of blood T cell repertoires in COVID-19. The protocol was immunoSEQ multiplex PCR, while the TCRdb copy is restricted to in-frame clones and leaves out a portion. The sample has roughly 100,000 clones; 87% are singletons. Sequenced: peripheral blood. These receptors all come from a man aged 45-65 years in a cohort sampled during active COVID-19. Both conserved end residues are part of each CDR3. Each record gives: V gene, clone size, D gene, J gene, CDR3 protein, CDR3 DNA. The D gene is left open where the match is weak. Clone size appears in some rows only: once, few, many, or a class for an expanded clone.

TRBV6-6	.	.	TRBJ2-7	CASSFGASYEQYF	TGTGCCAGCAGTTTTGGGGCCTCCTACGAGCAGTACTTC
TRBV12-3/TRBV12-4	.	TRBD1	TRBJ1-5	CASGTGGGQPQHF	TGTGCCAGCGGCACAGGGGGTGGGCAGCCCCAGCATTTT
TRBV6-2/TRBV6-3	.	.	TRBJ2-3	CASSYSLLGVTDTQYF	TGTGCCAGCAGTTACTCACTTTTAGGGGTCACAGATACGCAGTATTTT
TRBV4-1	.	.	TRBJ1-4	CASSQDGSGWGEKLFF	TGCGCCAGCAGCCAAGACGGGTCAGGGTGGGGTGAAAAACTGTTTTTT
TRBV11-2	once	TRBD2	TRBJ2-1	CASSLELAANEQFF	TGTGCCAGCAGCTTAGAACTAGCGGCTAATGAGCAGTTCTTC
TRBV2	.	.	TRBJ2-2	CASSEVRVGTGELFF	TGTGCCAGCAGTGAAGTCAGGGTCGGGACCGGGGAGCTGTTTTTT
TRBV5-1	.	.	TRBJ1-1	CASSLDFGGHSEAFF	TGCGCCAGCAGCTTGGACTTCGGGGGGCACTCTGAAGCTTTCTTT
TRBV11-2	.	.	TRBJ1-4	CASSQSGRREKLFF	TGTGCCAGCAGCCAATCAGGGCGTCGGGAAAAACTGTTTTTT
TRBV10-3	.	TRBD1	TRBJ2-1	CAISGDREMYGEQFF	TGTGCCATCAGTGGGGACAGGGAAATGTATGGTGAGCAGTTCTTC
TRBV15	.	.	TRBJ1-1	CATSRGYNEAFF	TGTGCCACCAGCAGAGGATACAATGAAGCTTTCTTT
TRBV19	.	TRBD2	TRBJ2-3	CASTEAVLAGVRSTDTQYF	TGTGCCAGTACCGAAGCGGTACTAGCGGGGGTTAGATCCACAGATACGCAGTATTTT